Listed below are T cell receptor beta chains from one sample, sequenced in a study of prognosis after radiotherapy for stage I lung cancer. One entry per CDR3 protein, called by TCRdb with MiXCR from the multiplex PCR reads. The sample carries roughly 13,000 distinct CDR3 sequences, 25% to 30% recorded once. Sequenced material: PBMCs, taken before or after stereotactic body radiation therapy (not recorded which). The receptors here all came from a donor over 45 with non-small cell lung cancer. Each CDR3 is given with its conserved first and last residue. The order of the fields is clone size, D gene, J gene, V gene, CDR3 protein, CDR3 DNA. A D gene is named only where the DNA matches it firmly. Part of the rows lack a size; the others show once, few, many or a class for expanded clones.

abundance: many; d_gene: TRBD1; j_gene: TRBJ1-1; v_gene: TRBV6-2/TRBV6-3; CDR3aa: CASRETGGPLGTEAFF; CDR3nt: TGTGCCAGCAGAGAAACAGGGGGCCCTTTAGGCACTGAAGCTTTCTTT
abundance: -; d_gene: -; j_gene: TRBJ2-7; v_gene: TRBV4-2; CDR3aa: CGSQGQYEQYF; CDR3nt: TGTGGCAGCCAAGGTCAGTACGAGCAGTACTTC
abundance: many; d_gene: -; j_gene: TRBJ2-6; v_gene: TRBV10-3; CDR3aa: CAISAEGAGANVLTF; CDR3nt: TGTGCCATCAGTGCCGAGGGTGCGGGGGCCAACGTCCTGACTTTC
abundance: many; d_gene: -; j_gene: TRBJ1-2; v_gene: TRBV20-1; CDR3aa: CSARGGGNYGYTF; CDR3nt: TGCAGTGCTAGAGGGGGGGGCAACTATGGCTACACCTTC
abundance: medium-sized; d_gene: TRBD1; j_gene: TRBJ1-3; v_gene: TRBV28; CDR3aa: CASSIYPGQGFSGNTIYF; CDR3nt: TGTGCCAGCAGTATTTATCCGGGACAGGGGTTCTCTGGAAACACCATATATTTT
abundance: many; d_gene: TRBD2; j_gene: TRBJ2-5; v_gene: TRBV2; CDR3aa: CASSEPGLAETQYF; CDR3nt: TGTGCCAGCAGCGAACCGGGACTAGCGGAGACCCAGTACTTC
abundance: -; d_gene: -; j_gene: TRBJ1-2; v_gene: TRBV9; CDR3aa: CASSPGHLYGYTF; CDR3nt: TGTGCCAGCAGCCCTGGACACCTCTATGGCTACACCTTC
abundance: many; d_gene: TRBD2; j_gene: TRBJ2-2; v_gene: TRBV29-1; CDR3aa: CSALGRDAELFF; CDR3nt: TGCAGCGCTCTGGGGAGGGACGCGGAGCTGTTTTTT
abundance: -; d_gene: -; j_gene: TRBJ1-6; v_gene: TRBV5-6; CDR3aa: CASIFGERGYSPLHF; CDR3nt: TGTGCCAGCATCTTCGGTGAAAGGGGTTATTCACCCCTCCACTTT
abundance: medium-sized; d_gene: TRBD1; j_gene: TRBJ1-6; v_gene: TRBV6-1; CDR3aa: CASSTAGTGVRSPLHF; CDR3nt: TGTGCCAGCAGTACTGCCGGGACAGGGGTAAGATCACCCCTCCACTTT
abundance: -; d_gene: -; j_gene: TRBJ1-2; v_gene: TRBV25-1; CDR3aa: CASSLDRLYGYTF; CDR3nt: TGTGCCAGCAGTCTCGACAGACTCTATGGCTACACCTTC
abundance: -; d_gene: -; j_gene: TRBJ1-1; v_gene: TRBV12-3/TRBV12-4; CDR3aa: CASISRPGTGIGAFF; CDR3nt: TGTGCCAGCATTTCCCGTCCCGGTACAGGGATCGGAGCTTTCTTT
abundance: medium-sized; d_gene: TRBD1; j_gene: TRBJ1-6; v_gene: TRBV5-1; CDR3aa: CASSLSGRGPYNSPLHF; CDR3nt: TGCGCCAGCAGCTTGTCCGGCAGGGGGCCATATAATTCACCCCTCCACTTT
abundance: -; d_gene: -; j_gene: TRBJ1-6; v_gene: TRBV2; CDR3aa: CASNDGLGSNSPLHF; CDR3nt: TGTGCCAGCAATGATGGCTTAGGGAGTAATTCACCCCTCCACTTT
abundance: many; d_gene: TRBD2; j_gene: TRBJ2-3; v_gene: TRBV4-1; CDR3aa: CASSPETSGRSSDTQYF; CDR3nt: TGCGCCAGCAGCCCCGAGACTAGCGGGAGATCATCAGATACGCAGTATTTT
abundance: many; d_gene: -; j_gene: TRBJ2-3; v_gene: TRBV13; CDR3aa: CASSPPRNLASTDTQYF; CDR3nt: TGTGCCAGCAGCCCCCCCCGAAACCTTGCCTCGACAGATACGCAGTATTTT
abundance: many; d_gene: TRBD1; j_gene: TRBJ2-2; v_gene: TRBV7-6; CDR3aa: CASSFNPGTGNTGELFF; CDR3nt: TGTGCCAGCAGCTTTAACCCGGGGACAGGGAACACCGGGGAGCTGTTTTTT
abundance: many; d_gene: -; j_gene: TRBJ1-1; v_gene: TRBV10-2; CDR3aa: CASSESGANTEAFF; CDR3nt: TGCGCCAGCAGTGAGTCTGGTGCGAACACTGAAGCTTTCTTT
abundance: many; d_gene: -; j_gene: TRBJ2-5; v_gene: TRBV7-9; CDR3aa: CASSLAEGSQETQYF; CDR3nt: TGTGCCAGCAGCTTAGCGGAAGGGAGCCAAGAGACCCAGTACTTC
abundance: many; d_gene: TRBD1; j_gene: TRBJ1-6; v_gene: TRBV30; CDR3aa: CAWSVGTGGLSPLHF; CDR3nt: TGTGCCTGGAGTGTCGGGACAGGGGGCCTTTCACCCCTCCACTTT